This TCR beta chain is from a study of radiation and T cells in renal cell carcinoma. To note about this clone: Its antigen is currently unknown.

Data came from immunoSEQ multiplex PCR; TCRdb stores just in-frame clones and leaves some out. The sample contains 13,000 to 15,000 clones, around 57% of which appear only once. The V segment lost 4 bases and the J segment 9 bases; nucleotides outside the gene matches: 6. Germline V CDR1 and CDR2: MNHEY, SVGAGI. The CDR3 runs 15 residues. The treatment here: treatment-naive control, cytoreductive nephrectomy. The tumor was a clear cell renal cell carcinoma. Study-wide findings and caveats: Dominant CDR3 motifs occupied more repertoire in irradiated than control tumors. Sampling covered only roughly 1 g of each tumor.

The chain carries TRBV6-5 and TRBJ1-6; 10 bases fit TRBD1. This sequence was found in a man aged 45-65 years with renal cell carcinoma. The source was tumor tissue, collected from a patient whose treatment was nephrectomy without radiotherapy. In nucleotides, the CDR3 is TGTGCCAGCAGTTTGGAGACAGGGGGCTCTTCACCCCTCCACTTT. This gives the protein CASSLETGGSSPLHF.